This T cell receptor beta chain was sequenced for a study of Ad26.COV2.S vaccination and SARS-CoV-2 variants. Overall study: As a participant in COV1001, the donor was in the Ad26.COV2.S trial arm. Intramuscularly, Ad26.COV2.S was given either once or twice, 56 days apart.

In the case of this clone: As yet, its antigen is unknown.

TCRdb's copy holds only in-frame clones and misses some; the assay was immunoSEQ multiplex PCR. The repertoire holds a few hundred thousand clones, around 87% seen once, with 3% to 4% in the top ten. Regarding treatment: 19 received Ad26.COV2.S at low or high dose, single or two shots; roughly 5 received placebo; per-sample allocation not given. Day 63 after the first vaccine or placebo injection was the time point for sampling. Vaccination used an Ad26 vector expressing Wuhan-strain SARS-CoV-2 spike. Study-level findings and limits: Vaccine recipients had higher spike-specific TCR breadth than placebo recipients.

V lost 4 bases to trimming and J lost 6 bases, with 12 bases between them. The CDR3 loop spans 13 amino acids. The V gene's germline CDR1 is SQVTM and CDR2 ANQGSEA. This chain uses TRBV29-1 with TRBJ2-2; D perhaps matches TRBD1 (5 bases). The sample here was peripheral blood, taken in a trial of Ad26.COV2.S vaccine versus placebo. This sequence originates from a person between 18 and 65 years old who received the Ad26.COV2.S COVID-19 vaccine or a placebo. In DNA form, the CDR3 reads TGCAGCGTTGTACCACAGGTCCCCGGGGAGCTGTTTTTT. It specifies CSVVPQVPGELFF.